The clone carrying this T cell receptor beta chain was detected a few times. What it recognizes is unknown. The sample belongs to a study of beta chain features in type 1 diabetes. Study-wide results and limits: For patients and controls alike, PCR might favor shorter templates to the same degree.

CD4+ naive, central memory, regulatory and stem cell-like memory cells were sorted via CD45RO/CCR7/CD25/CD127/CD95/CD27. All sorted populations exceeded 95% purity. V gave up 5 bases and J gave up 2 bases; unmatched junction bases: 0. Germline V lookup: CDR1 SGHRS, CDR2 YFSETQ. The CDR3 spans 13 residues. The isolated RNA, all of it, was reverse transcribed, so expressed TCRB transcripts were what got sequenced. The repertoire was sequenced with immunoSEQ multiplex PCR; TCRdb's copy has only in-frame clones and lacks some. Found here are approximately 330,000 clones, 8% to 13% of them singletons; the top ten hold more than 0.015%.

This receptor was identified in a woman under 40 in good health. This chain connects TRBV5-1 to TRBJ2-7; 11 nucleotides match TRBD2. Sequencing input: naive CD4+ T cells from blood. The CDR3 is CASRLAGAYEQYF. Written as DNA, the CDR3 is TGCGCCAGCAGACTAGCGGGGGCCTACGAGCAGTACTTC.